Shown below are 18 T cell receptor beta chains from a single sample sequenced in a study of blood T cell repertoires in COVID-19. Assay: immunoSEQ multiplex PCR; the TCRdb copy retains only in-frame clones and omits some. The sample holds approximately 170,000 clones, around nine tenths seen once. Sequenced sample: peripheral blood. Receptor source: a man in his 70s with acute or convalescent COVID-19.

CDR3 bases: TGTGCCAGCAGCCAGGACACTGAAGCTTTCTTT. Translating gives CASSQDTEAFF. The chain is built from TRBV7-9 and TRBJ1-1; D unclear. V lost 5 bases to trimming and J lost 3 bases, with 4 bases between them. The CDR3 has 11 amino acids. Germline V lookup: CDR1 SEHNR, CDR2 FQNEAQ (reference sequence). Combining the CDR3 with reference TRBV7-9 and TRBJ1-1 gives the whole variable domain DTGVSQNPRHKITKRGQNVTFRCDPISEHNRLYWYRQTLGQGPEFLTYFQNEAQLEKSRLLSDRFSAERPKGSFSTLEIQRTEQGDSAMYLCASSQDTEAFFGQGTRLTVV.

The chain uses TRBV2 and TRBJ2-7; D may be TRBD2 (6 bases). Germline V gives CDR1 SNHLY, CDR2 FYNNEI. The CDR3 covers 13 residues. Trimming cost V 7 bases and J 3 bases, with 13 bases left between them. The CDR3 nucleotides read TGTGCCAGCAATCTCTGGGGAGGCTACGAGCAGTACTTC. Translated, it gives CASNLWGGYEQYF. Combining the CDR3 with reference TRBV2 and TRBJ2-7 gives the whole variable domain EPEVTQTPSHQVTQMGQEVILRCVPISNHLYFYWYRQILGQKVEFLVSFYNNEISEKSEIFDDQFSVERPDGSNFTLKIRSTKLEDSAMYFCASNLWGGYEQYFGPGTRLTVT.

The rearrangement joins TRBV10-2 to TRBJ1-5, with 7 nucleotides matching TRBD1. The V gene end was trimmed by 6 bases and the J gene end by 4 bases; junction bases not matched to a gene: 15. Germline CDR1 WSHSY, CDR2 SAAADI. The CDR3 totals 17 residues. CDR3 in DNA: TGCGCCAGCAGACCTGGGACAGCCCCTTGGGAGAATCAGCCCCAGCATTTT. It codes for CASRPGTAPWENQPQHF.

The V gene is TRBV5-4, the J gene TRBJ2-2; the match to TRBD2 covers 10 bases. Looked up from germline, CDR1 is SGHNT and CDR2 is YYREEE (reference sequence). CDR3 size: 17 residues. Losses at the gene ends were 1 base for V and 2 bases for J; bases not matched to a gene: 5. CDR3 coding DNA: TGTGCCAGCAGCTTGCCCTCTAGCGGGAGAAACACCGGGGAGCTGTTTTTT. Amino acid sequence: CASSLPSSGRNTGELFF.

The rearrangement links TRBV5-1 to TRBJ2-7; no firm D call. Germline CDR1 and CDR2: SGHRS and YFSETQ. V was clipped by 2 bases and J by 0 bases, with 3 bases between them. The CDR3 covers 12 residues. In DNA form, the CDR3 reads TGCGCCAGCAGCTTCAGCTCCTACGAGCAGTACTTC. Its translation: CASSFSSYEQYF. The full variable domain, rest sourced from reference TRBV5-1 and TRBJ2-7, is KAGVTQTPRYLIKTRGQQVTLSCSPISGHRSVSWYQQTPGQGLQFLFEYFSETQRNKGNFPGRFSGRQFSNSRSEMNVSTLELGDSALYLCASSFSSYEQYFGPGTRLTVT.

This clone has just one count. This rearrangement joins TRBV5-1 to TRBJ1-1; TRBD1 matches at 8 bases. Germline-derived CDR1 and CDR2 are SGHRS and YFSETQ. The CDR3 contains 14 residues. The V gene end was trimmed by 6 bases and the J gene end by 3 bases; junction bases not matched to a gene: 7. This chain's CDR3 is CASTLGQEDTEAFF. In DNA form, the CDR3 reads TGCGCCAGCACCCTGGGACAGGAGGACACTGAAGCTTTCTTT. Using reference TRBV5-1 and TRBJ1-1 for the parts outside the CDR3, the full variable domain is KAGVTQTPRYLIKTRGQQVTLSCSPISGHRSVSWYQQTPGQGLQFLFEYFSETQRNKGNFPGRFSGRQFSNSRSEMNVSTLELGDSALYLCASTLGQEDTEAFFGQGTRLTVV.

CDR3 protein: CASSLAGAFADTQYF. The CDR3 nucleotides read TGTGCCAGCAGCCTAGCGGGAGCGTTTGCAGATACGCAGTATTTT. The V call is TRBV13, the J call TRBJ2-3; TRBD2 matches 10 bases. V gave up 5 bases and J gave up 4 bases; unmatched junction bases: 6. Germline lookup yields CDR1 PRHDT and CDR2 FYEKMQ (reference sequence). This CDR3 contains 15 residues.

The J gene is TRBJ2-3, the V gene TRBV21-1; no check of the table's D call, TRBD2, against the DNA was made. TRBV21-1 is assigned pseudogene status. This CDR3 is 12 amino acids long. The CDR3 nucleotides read TGTGCCAGCGAGGAGGCTACAGATACGCAGTATTTT. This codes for CASEEATDTQYF.

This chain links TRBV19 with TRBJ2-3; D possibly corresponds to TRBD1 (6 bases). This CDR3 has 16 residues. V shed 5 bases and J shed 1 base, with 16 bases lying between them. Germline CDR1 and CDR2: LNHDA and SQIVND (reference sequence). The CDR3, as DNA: TGTGCCAGTAGTTACACAGGGATTAGGGGCACAGATACGCAGTATTTT. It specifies CASSYTGIRGTDTQYF.

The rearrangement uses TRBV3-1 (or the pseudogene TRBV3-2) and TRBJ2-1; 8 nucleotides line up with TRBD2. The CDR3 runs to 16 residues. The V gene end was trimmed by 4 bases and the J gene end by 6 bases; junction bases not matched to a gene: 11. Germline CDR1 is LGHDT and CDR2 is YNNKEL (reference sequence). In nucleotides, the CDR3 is TGTGCCAGCAGCCCCGCCGGGAGCGGGGGTGTCAATGAGCAGTTCTTC. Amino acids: CASSPAGSGGVNEQFF.

CDR3 protein: CASSPGQGGYTF. Written as DNA, the CDR3 is TGTGCCAGCAGCCCAGGACAGGGGGGCTACACCTTC. The rearrangement joins TRBV9 to TRBJ1-2; 9 bases match TRBD1. CDR1 and CDR2 (germline): SGDLS, YYNGEE. There are 12 residues in the CDR3. V lost 4 bases, J lost 8 bases, and 3 bases stayed unmatched.

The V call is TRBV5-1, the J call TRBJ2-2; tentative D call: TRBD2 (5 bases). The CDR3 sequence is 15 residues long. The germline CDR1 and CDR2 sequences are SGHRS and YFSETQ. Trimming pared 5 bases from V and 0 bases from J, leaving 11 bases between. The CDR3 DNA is TGCGCCAGCAGAGGAGGTTGGACGAACACCGGGGAGCTGTTTTTT. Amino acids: CASRGGWTNTGELFF.

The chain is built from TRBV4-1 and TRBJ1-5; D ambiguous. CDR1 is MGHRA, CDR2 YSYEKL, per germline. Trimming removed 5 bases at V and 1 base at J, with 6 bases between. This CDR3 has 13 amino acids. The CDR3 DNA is TGCGCCAGCAGCGAGAGGAGCAATCAGCCCCAGCATTTT. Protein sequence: CASSERSNQPQHF.

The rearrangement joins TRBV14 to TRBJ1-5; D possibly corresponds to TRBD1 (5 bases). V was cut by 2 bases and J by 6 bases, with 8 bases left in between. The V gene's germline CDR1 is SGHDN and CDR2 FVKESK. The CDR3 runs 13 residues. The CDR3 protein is CASSQWGGQPQHF. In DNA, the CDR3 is TGTGCCAGCAGCCAATGGGGCGGTCAGCCCCAGCATTTT.

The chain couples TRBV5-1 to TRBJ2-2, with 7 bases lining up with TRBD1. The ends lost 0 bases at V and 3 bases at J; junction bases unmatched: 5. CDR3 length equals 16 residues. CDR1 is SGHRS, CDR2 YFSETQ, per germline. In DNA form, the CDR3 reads TGCGCCAGCAGCTTGGCACCCACAGGGGACACCGGGGAGCTGTTTTTT. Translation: CASSLAPTGDTGELFF.

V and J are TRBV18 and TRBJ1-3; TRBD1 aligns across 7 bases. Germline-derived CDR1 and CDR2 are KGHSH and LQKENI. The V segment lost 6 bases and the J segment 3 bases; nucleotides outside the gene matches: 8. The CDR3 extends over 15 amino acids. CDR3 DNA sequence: TGTGCCAGCTCGGAGACGAGGGGGCTTGGAAACACCATATATTTT. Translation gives CASSETRGLGNTIYF.

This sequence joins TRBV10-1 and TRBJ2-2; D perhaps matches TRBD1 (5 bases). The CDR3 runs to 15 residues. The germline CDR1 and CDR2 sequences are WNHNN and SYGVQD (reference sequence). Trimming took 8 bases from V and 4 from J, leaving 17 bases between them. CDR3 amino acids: CASSPQGSSTGELFF. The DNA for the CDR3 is TGCGCCAGCTCCCCCCAGGGATCTAGCACCGGGGAGCTGTTTTTT.

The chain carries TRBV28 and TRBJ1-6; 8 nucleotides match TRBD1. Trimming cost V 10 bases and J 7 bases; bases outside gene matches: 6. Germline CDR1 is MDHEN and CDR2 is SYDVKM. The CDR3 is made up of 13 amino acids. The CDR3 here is CATMGQANSPLHF. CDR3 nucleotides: TGTGCCACCATGGGACAGGCGAATTCACCCCTCCACTTT.